Listed below are T cell receptor beta chains from one sample, sequenced in a study of T cells in Graves' hyperthyroidism and ophthalmopathy. TCRdb re-derived calls from the multiplex PCR reads in MiXCR, one entry per CDR3 protein. The data show hundreds of thousands of distinct CDR3 sequences, roughly 40% seen once. The material sequenced was blood. Receptors originate from a man aged 18 to 29 with Graves' hyperthyroidism. The CDR3 runs from the conserved cysteine through the conserved F or W. A D gene is named only where the DNA matches it firmly.

d_call j_call v_call cdr3_aa
NA TRBJ2-7 TRBV29-1 CSVEGPMGSYEQYF
NA TRBJ2-7 TRBV10-3 CAISGRDSLYEQYF
TRBD2 TRBJ2-3 TRBV19 CASSIWTLAGTQYF
NA TRBJ2-3 TRBV5-6 CASSLWYPATQYF
TRBD1 TRBJ1-1 TRBV6-2/TRBV6-3 CASSYSTGTGPTEAFF
NA TRBJ2-7 TRBV7-9 CASSLVFYEQYF
NA TRBJ1-6 TRBV29-1 CSDEDSPLHF
TRBD1 TRBJ1-2 TRBV19 CASSTRDSLYGYTF
NA TRBJ2-5 TRBV20-1 CSARGPRNQPQYF
NA TRBJ1-6 TRBV2 CARPGARDSPLHF
TRBD2 TRBJ2-7 TRBV7-9 CASSSLGGGGEQYF
NA TRBJ2-5 TRBV15 CATSRDRWAEETQYF
NA TRBJ2-7 TRBV7-2 CASSLRQGDSYEQYF
NA TRBJ1-1 TRBV5-5 CASSFGVGSEAFF
NA TRBJ2-7 TRBV6-5 CASSTARGGYEQYF
TRBD2 TRBJ2-5 TRBV5-6 CASSQRLAGGPETQYF
NA TRBJ1-1 TRBV19 CASTGKTSADTEAFF
TRBD1 TRBJ1-3 TRBV29-1 CSRPGQGPSVGNTIYF
NA TRBJ1-6 TRBV7-7 CASSMDTSDPYNSPIHF
NA TRBJ1-1 TRBV6-4 CATRETFF
TRBD1 TRBJ1-5 TRBV19 CASQLQGAGNQPQHF
TRBD1 TRBJ1-1 TRBV2 CASRDYRGRTSGEAFF
NA TRBJ1-1 TRBV19 CASSILRATEAFF
TRBD1 TRBJ2-2 TRBV20-1 CSARDWTGTSGSTGELFF
NA TRBJ2-7 TRBV9 CASSKFLEAEQYF
NA TRBJ2-5 TRBV7-8 CASSLGLADETQYF
TRBD1 TRBJ1-5 TRBV29-1 CSVQQGIYEHF